Here is one T cell receptor (beta chain) with its context. With a much larger clone just one base away, this may be a read error. Without the conserved terminal phenylalanine or tryptophan, this CDR3 likely stems from a read error. V lost 5 bases to trimming and J lost 7 bases; unmatched junction nucleotides: 15. CDR1 is DFQATT and CDR2 is SNEGSKA in the germline V gene (reference sequence). The CDR3 is 16 amino acids. Genomic DNA acted as the template from which TCR beta VDJ combination and CDR3 sequence profiling were carried out. TCRdb reanalysed the reads using MiXCR and keeps one entry per CDR3 protein. The sample holds approximately 190,000 distinct CDR3 sequences; just under 50% are singletons and the top ten take over 7.5%. These data come from a study of CD8+CD57+ T cells in acquired aplastic anemia. Study-level background: On average, sorted CD4+ and CD8+ cells gave around 3 ug of DNA.

Patients included in sequencing had previously demonstrated CD8+CD57+ cell expansion by flow cytometry. The chain combines TRBV20-1 with TRBJ2-2; 8 bases fit TRBD2. The clonotype originates from a human donor with aplastic anemia. Sequencing used sorted CD4+, CD8+, or CD8+CD57+ T cells (not recorded which) from PBMCs. The CDR3 loop is CSASEGGGTPFGELFS. CDR3 sequence (DNA): TGCAGTGCTTCGGAGGGCGGGGGGACTCCTTTCGGGGAGCTGTTTTCT.